This T cell receptor (beta chain) was obtained from a study of graft-versus-host responses after intestinal transplantation. Looking at the study overall: Recipients were given multivisceral, liver-intestinal, or isolated intestinal transplants. Every one of the recipients received anti-thymocyte globulin induction and afterwards took tacrolimus and steroids for about 3 years.

The data were produced by immunoSEQ multiplex PCR, yet TCRdb's version contains in-frame clones alone and is incomplete. This sample has some 55,000 clones, with about 90% found just once. CDR1 is LGHNA, CDR2 YNFKEQ, per germline. The CDR3 is 15 amino acids. Trimming took 0 bases from V and 5 from J; bases not matched to a gene: 6. Turning to this clone: Its specificity is not known.

Study-level findings and limits: In recipient marrow, GvH clones were found, and some appeared first in ileum or blood. Subjects displaying graft-donor T cell macrochimerism possessed elevated graft-versus-host to host-versus-graft clonal ratios inside allografts.

The chain joins TRBV4-2 to TRBJ2-5, with TRBD2 identical over 7 bases. This TCR came from a human patient who received an intestinal transplant, so some T cells may come from the graft donor. The sequenced sample was PBMCs, obtained roughly 95 weeks after intestinal transplant. CDR3 DNA: TGTGCCAGCAGCCAAGATTCGGGGGGAAGGGAGACCCAGTACTTC. Translation gives CASSQDSGGRETQYF.